This TCR beta chain was recorded in a study of siplizumab effects on memory and regulatory T cells. Study conclusions and caveats: Confirmation was lacking for the suppressive function of proliferating Tregs derived from siplizumab cultures. Siplizumab significantly brought down the alloreactive sequences that trace back to unstimulated CD4+ memory cells. Naive-or-memory phenotypes were unassignable for roughly 75-95% of proliferating CD4+ or CD8+ clones.

This CDR3 region has 15 residues. V lost 0 bases, J lost 6 bases, and 3 bases stayed unmatched. Germline V gene lookup returns CDR1 LGHNA and CDR2 YSLEER. As concerns this clone: Antigen: not known.

The assay looked at 95,000 to 100,000 TCR templates in each sample. Clones were sequenced by immunoSEQ multiplex PCR, and TCRdb holds only the in-frame ones, with some missing. The sample has approximately 94,000 clones, 93% seen once. The receptor was derived from a human donor in good health. The sequenced sample consisted of CD8+ T cells sorted from blood. The rearrangement uses TRBV4-3 and TRBJ2-7; 12 positions agree with TRBD2. CDR3 in DNA: TGCGCCAGCAGCCAAGATACTAGCGGGAGGTCCGAGCAGTACTTC. Protein: CASSQDTSGRSEQYF.